Each of the 30 T cell receptor beta chains below was sequenced from the same sample in a study of tumor-infiltrating lymphocytes in primary liver carcinoma. Germline DNA was extracted too, while blood RNA derived from unsorted whole blood. From 450 to 600 ng total RNA, TCR beta cDNA was generated with a primer in the constant region. Slightly modified ARM-PCR, run as three nested multiplex PCR rounds, produced the TCR beta libraries. With TRBV1-TRBV30 forward primers and a C-beta reverse primer, the first two PCR rounds were run for around 11 cycles each. TCRdb re-analysed the multiplex PCR reads in MiXCR, keeping a single row per CDR3 protein. This table has approximately 300,000 distinct CDR3 sequences, roughly 60% appearing once. The sequenced sample consisted of peripheral blood. The receptors were gathered from a man aged 35 to 55 with primary liver carcinoma and hepatitis B virus infection.

Worth noting for this clonotype: The CDR3 ends on some other residue instead of the conserved phenylalanine or tryptophan, so this is likely a read error. The DNA is omitted, as the CDR3 cannot be located on it reliably, and the CDR3 follows TCRdb's listing. This rearrangement joins TRBV7-9 to TRBJ1-4. Germline CDR1 and CDR2: SEHNR and FQNEAQ (reference sequence). The CDR3 length is 14 residues, termini included. The chain's CDR3 is CASSLAVKDWVGFL.

Concerning this clonotype: This sequence may be a read error, since a much larger clone differs from it by one base. The chain uses TRBV10-3 and TRBJ1-2, with 8 bases matching TRBD1. Germline V gene lookup returns CDR1 ENHRY and CDR2 SYGVKD. The V segment lost 5 bases and the J segment 3 bases; nucleotides outside the gene matches: 8. The CDR3 has 15 amino acids. CDR3 in DNA: TGTGCCATCAGTAACGACAGGGGAAGCGACTATGGCTACACCTTC. Its translation is CAISNDRGSDYGYTF.

As regards this clonotype: The CDR3 ends on some other residue instead of the conserved phenylalanine or tryptophan, so this is likely a read error. This chain uses TRBV5-1 with TRBJ2-7; D is unresolved. Germline values: CDR1 SGHRS, CDR2 YFSETQ. The CDR3 covers 13 residues. V was shortened by 3 bases and J by 2 bases, with 9 bases between the two germline ends. The CDR3 is CASSSVRTYEQYI. CDR3 bases: TGCGCCAGCAGCTCGGTCAGGACCTACGAGCAGTACATC.

The V and J genes are TRBV6-5 and TRBJ2-3; a weak D match, TRBD1 (5 bases). Germline CDR1 and CDR2: MNHEY and SVGAGI. Deletions cut 2 bases from V and 0 bases from J, with 18 bases between. CDR3 length: 18 residues. The CDR3 is CASSYAKRGRVSTDTQYF. In nucleotides, the CDR3 is TGTGCCAGCAGTTACGCAAAGCGCGGCAGGGTGAGCACAGATACGCAGTATTTT.

As to this clonotype: At one end, the junction sequence differs from germline, possibly due to a read error. The V and J genes are TRBV10-3 and TRBJ2-2; TRBD2 is a possible D gene (6 bases). Looked up from germline, CDR1 is ENHRY and CDR2 is SYGVKD. The CDR3 totals 14 residues. CDR3 bases: TGTTCCACCAAGGGACTGGCGGGGACCGGGGAGCTCTTTTTT. This gives the protein CSTKGLAGTGELFF.

V is TRBV4-3 and J is TRBJ1-5; the D is unclear. This CDR3 spans 13 amino acids. From germline, CDR1 is LGHNA and CDR2 YSLEER. V shed 3 bases and J shed 7 bases, with 10 bases lying between them. The CDR3 region has the DNA TGCGCCAGCAGCCAGTCCAGGAGGCAGCCCCAGCATTTT. It yields the protein CASSQSRRQPQHF.

Of note for this clonotype: Possible read error: a much larger clone is one base away. This chain connects TRBV4-2 to TRBJ2-7; TRBD1 aligns across 7 bases. The germline V gene encodes CDR1 LGHNA and CDR2 YNFKEQ. The CDR3 length is 14 residues. The CDR3 sequence is CASSQGDSVGEQYF. The CDR3 DNA reads TGCGCCAGCAGCCAAGGGGACAGTGTCGGCGAGCAGTACTTC.

In its sample, this clonotype was seen once. Just one base apart from a much larger clone, this may be a read error. V usage is TRBV6-2 or TRBV6-3 and J usage is TRBJ2-1, with 12 nucleotides matching TRBD2. The length of the CDR3 is 15 residues. CDR1 MNHEY and CDR2 SVGEGT come from the germline V gene. The V gene end was trimmed by 5 bases and the J gene end by 8 bases; junction bases not matched to a gene: 7. CDR3 amino acids: CASSDPSGRVHEQFF. The CDR3, as DNA: TGTGCCAGCAGTGATCCTAGCGGGAGGGTGCATGAGCAGTTCTTC.

This clonotype was found a few times. This rearrangement joins TRBV6-1 to TRBJ2-7, with 7 nucleotides matching TRBD1. CDR3 length: 14 residues. Per the germline V gene, CDR1 is MNHNS and CDR2 is SASEGT. Germline trimming cut 6 bases from V and 4 bases from J; bases unmatched to any gene: 9. CDR3 DNA: TGTGCCAGCAGCGGTCCGGGACAGAATTACGAGCAGTACTTC. Protein: CASSGPGQNYEQYF.

This clonotype was observed many times. Written as DNA, the CDR3 is TGTGCCAGCAGCTCACCCGGACTAGCGGGAGTGCCCGGGGAGCTGTTTTTT. As protein: CASSSPGLAGVPGELFF. The chain recombines TRBV7-9 with TRBJ2-2; 13 nucleotides agree with TRBD2. Germline V lookup: CDR1 SEHNR, CDR2 FQNEAQ (reference sequence). The CDR3 covers 17 residues. J lost 6 bases, V lost 4 bases, and 8 bases had no gene match.

By frequency in the sample, this clonotype is medium-sized (0.01 to 0.1%). V is TRBV11-1 and J is TRBJ2-2, with D possibly matching TRBD2 (5 bases). V was cut by 3 bases and J by 5 bases, with 7 bases left in between. Germline V gene sequence: CDR1 SGHAT, CDR2 FQDESV (reference sequence). The CDR3 length is 13 residues. CDR3 sequence (DNA): TGTGCCAGCAGCTTGGAGGAAACCGGGGAGCTGTTTTTT. This encodes CASSLEETGELFF.

J is TRBJ2-5 and V is TRBV6-5, with TRBD2 identical over 14 bases. The CDR3 is 17 amino acids. The J segment lost 14 bases and the V segment lost 0 bases, leaving 14 bases of the junction unmatched. Germline lookup yields CDR1 MNHEY and CDR2 SVGAGI. The CDR3 nucleotides are TGTGCCAGCAGTTACTCCGGGACTAGCGGGAGAGGGAATGAGCACTACTTC. This translates into CASSYSGTSGRGNEHYF.

The V gene is TRBV11-2, the J gene TRBJ2-1; TRBD2 matches at 10 bases. The CDR3 runs to 15 residues. V lost 6 bases and J lost 6; bases outside the gene matches: 8. In germline, CDR1 is SGHAT, CDR2 FQNNGV. The CDR3 DNA reads TGTGCCAGCAGGAGTTCTGGACTAGCGGTCAATGAGCAGTTCTTC. It codes for CASRSSGLAVNEQFF.

This clonotype was observed a single time. Since a much larger clone is just one base distant, this may be a read error. V is TRBV5-4 and J is TRBJ2-4; D remains unclear. V was shortened by 0 bases and J by 8 bases, with 15 bases between the two germline ends. The CDR3 has 15 residues. Germline assignment: CDR1 SGHNT and CDR2 YYREEE (reference sequence). CDR3 sequence reads: CASSLAQIGQDIQYF. The CDR3 DNA sequence: TGTGCCAGCAGCTTGGCCCAAATAGGCCAGGACATTCAGTACTTC.

Concerning this clonotype: A much larger clone is a single base away; this may be a read error. This CDR3 is missing its conserved last phenylalanine or tryptophan, likely due to a read error. This rearrangement joins TRBV4-1 to TRBJ2-3, with 9 bases fitting TRBD2. The V and J ends lost 1 base and 2 bases, in that order; junction bases with no gene match: 19. CDR3 length: 21 residues. Germline-derived CDR1 and CDR2 are MGHRA and YSYEKL. The CDR3 spells CASSQVLGLAGPSGDTDTQYL. In DNA, the CDR3 is TGCGCCAGCAGCCAAGTCCTCGGTCTAGCGGGACCATCAGGGGACACAGATACGCAGTATTTA.

For this clonotype: A much larger clone differs by one base, so this may be a read error. The CDR3 DNA follows: TGCGCCAGCAGCCTTGGGTCTCTAGGCACAGATACGCAGTATTTT. Its protein product is CASSLGSLGTDTQYF. The V call is TRBV4-3, the J call TRBJ2-3; D is undetermined. Between the trimmed V and J ends, which lost 4 bases and 1 base, there was a span of 12 bases. Germline CDR1 LGHNA, CDR2 YSLEER. The CDR3 extends over 15 amino acids.

This clonotype showed up many times. The gene calls are TRBV5-1 and TRBJ2-1, with 7 bases lining up with TRBD1. V gave up 5 bases and J gave up 0 bases; unmatched junction bases: 5. CDR1 is SGHRS, CDR2 YFSETQ, per germline. This CDR3 is 15 amino acids long. CDR3 amino acids: CASSPGTASYNEQFF. Here the CDR3 DNA reads TGCGCCAGCAGTCCCGGGACAGCCTCCTACAATGAGCAGTTCTTC.

About this clonotype: A read error may account for a junction end that differs from germline. This chain links TRBV29-1 with TRBJ2-3; D not certain. The CDR3 spans 13 residues. Germline V gene sequence: CDR1 SQVTM, CDR2 ANQGSEA. DNA for the CDR3: TGCAGCGCGTCCTCTGGGAAGGCTGATATGCAGTATTTT. This gives the protein CSASSGKADMQYF.

The V gene is TRBV10-1, the J gene TRBJ2-4, with 8 bases matching TRBD1. The CDR3 has 13 residues. CDR1 and CDR2 from the germline V gene are WNHNN and SYGVQD (reference sequence). V shed 5 bases and J 8 bases; nucleotides not matched to a gene: 5. In DNA, the CDR3 is TGCGCCAGCAGTCCAGGGGGCGCGGACATTCAGTACTTC. Amino acid sequence: CASSPGGADIQYF.

The chain links TRBV28 to TRBJ1-5, with a weak D call TRBD1 (5 bases). With 4 bases removed from V and 5 bases from J, the gap between germline ends came to 15 bases. The length of the CDR3 is 15 residues. Per germline, CDR1 MDHEN and CDR2 SYDVKM. DNA of the CDR3: TGTGCCAGCAGTTCTCCGGGGGGGGGGGATCAGCCCCAGCATTTT. The encoded protein is CASSSPGGGDQPQHF. Complete variable domain (other parts from reference TRBV28 and TRBJ1-5): DVKVTQSSRYLVKRTGEKVFLECVQDMDHENMFWYRQDPGLGLRLIYFSYDVKMKEKGDIPEGYSVSREKKERFSLILESASTNQTSMYLCASSSPGGGDQPQHFGDGTRLSIL.

The chain combines TRBV10-3 with TRBJ2-1; D remains unclear. V gave up 7 bases and J gave up 0 bases, with 16 bases separating them. CDR3 length: 16 residues. Germline-derived CDR1 and CDR2 are ENHRY and SYGVKD. The CDR3 reads CAITPRRLSSYNEQFF. The CDR3 DNA sequence: TGTGCCATCACTCCCCGGCGGCTTAGCTCCTACAATGAGCAGTTCTTC.

The chain carries TRBV5-1 and TRBJ2-3; D is unresolved. The CDR3 loop spans 14 amino acids. The V gene lost 6 bases and the J gene lost 1 base, with 12 bases spanning the gap. Germline V lookup: CDR1 SGHRS, CDR2 YFSETQ. CDR3 DNA sequence: TGCGCCAGCAACCAGCGCCTCGGCACAGATACGCAGTATTTT. Its protein is CASNQRLGTDTQYF.

The rearrangement links TRBV5-4 to TRBJ2-1, with D uncertain. Trimming pared 3 bases from V and 8 bases from J, leaving 18 bases between. This CDR3 spans 15 amino acids. Germline V CDR1 and CDR2: SGHNT, YYREEE (reference sequence). CDR3 in DNA: TGTGCCAGCAGCTCCCCTAGTCTTCCATACGATGAGCAGTTCTTC. Protein sequence: CASSSPSLPYDEQFF.

This chain connects TRBV11-2 to TRBJ1-2, with D maybe TRBD1 (5 bases). Germline CDR1 reads SGHAT; CDR2 reads FQNNGV. Trimming took off 2 bases at V and 4 bases at J, with 11 bases between the two ends. The CDR3 is 14 amino acids. Here the CDR3 DNA reads TGTGCCAGCAGCTTAAATTACGGGACCTATGGCTACACCTTC. It codes for CASSLNYGTYGYTF.

As concerns this clonotype: This may be a read error, as it is one base from a much larger clone. This chain connects TRBV29-1 to TRBJ2-6; unclear D gene. The CDR3 is 14 residues long. The germline V gene has CDR1 SQVTM and CDR2 ANQGSEA. The CDR3 is CSVDRGSGTNVLTF. DNA for the CDR3: TGCAGCGTTGACCGTGGCTCTGGGACCAACGTCCTGACTTTC. Combining the CDR3 with reference TRBV29-1 and TRBJ2-6 gives the whole variable domain SAVISQKPSRDICQRGTSLTIQCQVDSQVTMMFWYRQQPGQSLTLIATANQGSEATYESGFVIDKFPISRPNLTFSTLTVSNMSPEDSSIYLCSVDRGSGTNVLTFGAGSRLTVL.

The chain links TRBV21-1 to TRBJ2-7. TRBV21-1 is termed a pseudogene. CDR3 length equals 13 residues. CDR3 in DNA: TGTGCCAGCAACTACTGCTCGGCCCACGAGCAGTACTTC. Protein: CASNYCSAHEQYF.

This chain uses TRBV5-1 with TRBJ2-2; 7 bases map to TRBD2. The germline V gene has CDR1 SGHRS and CDR2 YFSETQ. The CDR3 is 17 residues long. V dropped 3 bases and J dropped 5; count of bases not matched to a gene: 13. The CDR3 DNA follows: TGCGCCAGCAGCTCGGGACTAACGGGAGAAGTAACCGGGGAGCTGTTTTTT. The encoded protein is CASSSGLTGEVTGELFF.

Concerning this clonotype itself: This sequence may be a read error, since a much larger clone differs from it by one base. CDR3 in amino acids: CASMIRLNSPLHF. The CDR3 nucleotides read TGTGCCAGCATGATCAGGCTCAATTCACCCCTCCACTTT. The chain employs TRBV6-1 and TRBJ1-6; unclear D gene. Germline V gene sequence: CDR1 MNHNS, CDR2 SASEGT. V was trimmed by 7 bases and J by 7 bases, leaving 11 bases between them. This CDR3 spans 13 amino acids.

Regarding this clonotype: This may be a read error, as it is one base from a much larger clone. The rearrangement links TRBV10-3 to TRBJ2-5; D is possibly TRBD1 (5 bases). This CDR3 region has 13 residues. Trimming removed 7 bases at V and 6 bases at J, with 15 bases between. Germline values: CDR1 ENHRY, CDR2 SYGVKD. CDR3 residues: CAIKDSIQKTQYF. The CDR3 DNA follows: TGTGCCATCAAAGACAGTATACAAAAGACCCAGTACTTC.

The V and J genes are TRBV6-2 or TRBV6-3 and TRBJ2-1; 10 bases fit TRBD2. Germline values: CDR1 MNHEY, CDR2 SVGEGT. The CDR3 has 15 residues. The CDR3 here is CVNRLAGVSYNEQFF. The CDR3 DNA follows: TGTGTCAACAGGCTAGCGGGAGTATCCTACAATGAGCAGTTCTTC.